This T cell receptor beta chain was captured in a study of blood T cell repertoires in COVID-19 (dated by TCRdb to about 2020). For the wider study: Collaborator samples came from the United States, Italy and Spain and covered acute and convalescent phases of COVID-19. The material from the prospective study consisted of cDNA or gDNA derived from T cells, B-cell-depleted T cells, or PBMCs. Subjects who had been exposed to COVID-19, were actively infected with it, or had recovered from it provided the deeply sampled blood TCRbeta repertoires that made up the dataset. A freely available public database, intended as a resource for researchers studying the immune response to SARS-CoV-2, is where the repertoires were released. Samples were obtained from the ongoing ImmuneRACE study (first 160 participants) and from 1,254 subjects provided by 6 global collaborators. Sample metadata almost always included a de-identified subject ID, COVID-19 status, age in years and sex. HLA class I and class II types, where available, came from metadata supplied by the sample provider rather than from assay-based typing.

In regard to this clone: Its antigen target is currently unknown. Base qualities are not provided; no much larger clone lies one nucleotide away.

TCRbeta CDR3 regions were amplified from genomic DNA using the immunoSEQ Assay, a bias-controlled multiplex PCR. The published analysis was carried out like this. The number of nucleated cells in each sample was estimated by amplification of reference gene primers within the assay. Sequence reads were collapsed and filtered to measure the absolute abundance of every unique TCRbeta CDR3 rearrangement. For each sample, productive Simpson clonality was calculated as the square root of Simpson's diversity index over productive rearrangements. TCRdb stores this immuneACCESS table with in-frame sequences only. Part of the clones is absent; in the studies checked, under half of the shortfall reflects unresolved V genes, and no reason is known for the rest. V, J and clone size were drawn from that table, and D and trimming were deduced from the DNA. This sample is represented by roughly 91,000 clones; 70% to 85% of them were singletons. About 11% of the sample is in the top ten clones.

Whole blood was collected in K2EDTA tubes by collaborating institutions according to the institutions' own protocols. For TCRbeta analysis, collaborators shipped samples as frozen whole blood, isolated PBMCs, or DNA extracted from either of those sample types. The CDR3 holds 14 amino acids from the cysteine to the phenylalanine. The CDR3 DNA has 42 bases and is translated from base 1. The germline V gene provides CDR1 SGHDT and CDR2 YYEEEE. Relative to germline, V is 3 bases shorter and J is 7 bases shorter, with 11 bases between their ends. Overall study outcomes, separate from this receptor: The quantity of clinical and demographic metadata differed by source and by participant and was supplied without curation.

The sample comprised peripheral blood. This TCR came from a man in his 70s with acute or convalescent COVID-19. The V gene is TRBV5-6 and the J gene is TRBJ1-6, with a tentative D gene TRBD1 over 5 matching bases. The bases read TGTGCCAGCAGCTCGGGGGTTACAAATTCACCCCTCCACTTT. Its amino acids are CASSSGVTNSPLHF.